This TCR beta chain was sequenced during a study of T cell responses to AZD1222 COVID-19 vaccine. The V and J ends lost 4 bases and 2 bases respectively, with 13 bases between them. The germline CDR1 and CDR2 sequences are SGDLS and YYNGEE. CDR3 length equals 14 residues. On this clone itself: Antigen: not known.

Assay: immunoSEQ multiplex PCR; the TCRdb copy retains only in-frame clones and omits some. The sample includes about 100,000 clones, 70% to 90% seen only once; the top ten take roughly 20%. Regarding the study as a whole: Vaccination with two AZD1222 doses was followed by a rise in Spike-specific TCR breadth and depth. Clonal diversity was possibly underestimated, and white British individuals and females predominated among donors. Nearly half of spike-specific TCRs reportedly target variant regions that are unmutated in the B.1.351 and B.1.1.7 variants.

The receptor comes from an adult in good health. This specimen was peripheral blood, taken on day 0 of AZD1222 vaccination. The genes are TRBV9 and TRBJ2-7; TRBD1 might be the D (6 bases). The CDR3 region has the DNA TGTGCCAGCAGCATGAGAGGGGGTCCCTACGAGCAGTACTTC. Amino acids: CASSMRGGPYEQYF.